This T cell receptor beta chain emerged from a study of cytomegalovirus exposure and HLA in healthy donors. Worth noting for this clone: Sequence at one end of the junction differs from germline and may be a read error.

A multiplex PCR was run with 60 Vbeta primers and 13 Jbeta primers. This table comes from immunoSEQ multiplex PCR, and its TCRdb copy is limited to in-frame clones, with some not included. The sample records around 300,000 clones, more than 55% being singletons. The germline gives CDR1 SEHNR, CDR2 FQNEAQ (reference sequence). The CDR3 is 15 residues long. This sequence originates from a female donor in good health and CMV-seronegative. V gene TRBV7-9 combines with J gene TRBJ2-7, with 9 bases aligning to TRBD1. Sequenced material: PBMCs. The CDR3 region is CSSTPVDRGSYEQYF. DNA for the CDR3: TGTTCCAGCACTCCAGTGGACAGGGGATCCTACGAGCAGTACTTC.